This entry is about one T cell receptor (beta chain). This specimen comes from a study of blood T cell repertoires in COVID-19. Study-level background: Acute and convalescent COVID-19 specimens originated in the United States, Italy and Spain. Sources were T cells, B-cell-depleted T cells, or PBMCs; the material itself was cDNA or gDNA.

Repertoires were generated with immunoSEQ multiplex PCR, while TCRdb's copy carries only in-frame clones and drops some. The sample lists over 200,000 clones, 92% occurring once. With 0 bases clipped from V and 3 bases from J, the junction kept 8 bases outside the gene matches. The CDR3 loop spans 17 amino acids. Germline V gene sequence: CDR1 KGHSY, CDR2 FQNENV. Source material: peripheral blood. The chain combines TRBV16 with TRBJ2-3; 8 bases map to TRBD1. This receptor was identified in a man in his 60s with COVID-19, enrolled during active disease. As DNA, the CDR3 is TGTGCCAGCAGCCAATCGTTGCAGGGGGCAGGTACAGATACGCAGTATTTT. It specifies CASSQSLQGAGTDTQYF.